This TCR beta chain is drawn from a study of blood T cell repertoires in COVID-19. Turning to the study itself: COVID-19 samples from acute and convalescent phases originated in the United States, Italy and Spain.

Libraries were prepared by immunoSEQ multiplex PCR; TCRdb keeps only in-frame clonotypes and omits some of them. There are under 110,000 clones in the sample; approximately 80% occur only once, and about 6.3% lies in the top ten. The CDR3 has 16 amino acids. The V gene's germline CDR1 is LNHDA and CDR2 SQIVND (reference sequence). The V segment lost 4 bases and the J segment 3 bases; nucleotides outside the gene matches: 5. Sequencing used peripheral blood. The receptor comes from a man older than 75 with COVID-19, enrolled during active disease. The chain combines TRBV19 with TRBJ2-7; 14 positions agree with TRBD2. As DNA, the CDR3 is TGTGCCAGTAGTAAATCAGGACTAGCGGGAGGCTACGAGCAGTACTTC. Translating gives CASSKSGLAGGYEQYF.